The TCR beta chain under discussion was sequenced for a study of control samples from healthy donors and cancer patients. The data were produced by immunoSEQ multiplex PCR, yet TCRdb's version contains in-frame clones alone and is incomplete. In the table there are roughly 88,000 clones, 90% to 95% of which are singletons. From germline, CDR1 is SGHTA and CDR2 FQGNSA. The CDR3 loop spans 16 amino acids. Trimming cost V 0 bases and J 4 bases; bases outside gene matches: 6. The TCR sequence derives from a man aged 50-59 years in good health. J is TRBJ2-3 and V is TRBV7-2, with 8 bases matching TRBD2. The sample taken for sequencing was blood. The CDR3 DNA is TGTGCCAGCAGCTTAGCCTCGGGGGGGACCTCAGATACGCAGTATTTT. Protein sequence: CASSLASGGTSDTQYF.